Following are 24 T cell receptor beta chains from one sample sequenced in a study of T cell responses to AZD1222 COVID-19 vaccine. Sequenced by immunoSEQ multiplex PCR; TCRdb stores in-frame clones only, minus some. The repertoire holds about 150,000 clones, about 90% seen once, with 4.5% to 6.5% in the top ten. The sample consisted of peripheral blood, taken on day 0 of AZD1222 vaccination. These receptors came from an adult in good health.

The chain employs TRBV27 and TRBJ2-7, with 8 bases fitting TRBD2. Germline CDR1 MNHEY, CDR2 SMNVEV (reference sequence). The J segment lost 3 bases and the V segment lost 5 bases, leaving 9 bases of the junction unmatched. The CDR3 has 15 residues. The CDR3 region has the DNA TGTGCCAGCAGTCCGGGACTAGGCCCCCGCTACGAGCAGTACTTC. It translates to CASSPGLGPRYEQYF.

The gene calls are TRBV28 and TRBJ2-4; D is unresolved. CDR1 is MDHEN and CDR2 is SYDVKM in the germline V gene. Trimming removed 9 bases at V and 0 bases at J, with 9 bases between. The CDR3 sequence is 13 residues long. The CDR3 sequence: CASLKLAKNIQYF. CDR3 DNA sequence: TGTGCCAGTCTTAAGCTAGCCAAAAACATTCAGTACTTC.

The chain combines TRBV10-3 with TRBJ1-1; no firm D call. Germline V CDR1 and CDR2: ENHRY, SYGVKD. The CDR3 sequence is 14 residues long. Deletions cut 8 bases from V and 1 base from J, with 14 bases between. The CDR3 coding sequence is TGTGCCATCGCAGCTAGGGAGGGGAACACTGAAGCTTTCTTT. It codes for CAIAAREGNTEAFF.

The chain combines TRBV7-3 with TRBJ2-4; 9 bases fit TRBD2. V shed 5 bases and J 9 bases; nucleotides not matched to a gene: 14. Germline assignment: CDR1 SGHTA and CDR2 FQGTGA. The CDR3 has 16 residues. Written as DNA, the CDR3 is TGTGCCAGCAGCCCCTTAGATAGCGGGAGAGAGATCATTCAGTACTTC. Translation: CASSPLDSGREIIQYF.

The J gene is TRBJ2-2, the V gene TRBV4-1, with TRBD2 identical over 7 bases. The CDR3 loop spans 19 amino acids. Germline assignment: CDR1 MGHRA and CDR2 YSYEKL. V shed 1 base and J 1 base; nucleotides not matched to a gene: 12. This CDR3 is CASSQGFGTSDWNTGELFF. The DNA for the CDR3 is TGCGCCAGCAGCCAAGGATTCGGTACTAGCGACTGGAACACCGGGGAGCTGTTTTTT.

The chain links TRBV4-2 to TRBJ2-7; 7 bases are shared with TRBD2. With 0 bases clipped from V and 3 bases from J, the junction kept 8 bases outside the gene matches. The CDR3 contains 16 residues. Looked up from germline, CDR1 is LGHNA and CDR2 is YNFKEQ. The CDR3 bases are TGTGCCAGCAGCCAAGAATTGGCGGGAGATCTCTACGAGCAGTACTTC. This sequence encodes CASSQELAGDLYEQYF.

J is TRBJ2-7 and V is TRBV7-2; the D gene could be TRBD1 or TRBD2 (5 bases each). The germline V gene encodes CDR1 SGHTA and CDR2 FQGNSA. The CDR3 is 14 amino acids. Trimming stripped 5 bases from V and 7 bases from J, with 18 bases between. The CDR3 spells CASSMGPRAGEQYF. In nucleotides, the CDR3 is TGTGCCAGCAGCATGGGACCCAGGGCGGGTGAGCAGTACTTC. Full variable domain (remainder filled in from reference TRBV7-2 and TRBJ2-7): GAGVSQSPSNKVTEKGKDVELRCDPISGHTALYWYRQSLGQGLEFLIYFQGNSAPDKSGLPSDRFSAERTGGSVSTLTIQRTQQEDSAVYLCASSMGPRAGEQYFGPGTRLTVT.

The rearrangement links TRBV21-1 to TRBJ2-1. TRBV21-1 is designated a pseudogene. The CDR3 loop spans 13 amino acids. This CDR3 reads CASSKVTVNEQFF. The CDR3 nucleotides are TGTGCCAGCAGCAAAGTGACGGTCAATGAGCAGTTCTTC.

The V call is TRBV4-2, the J call TRBJ2-3; D ambiguous. The CDR3 extends over 17 amino acids. Germline assignment: CDR1 LGHNA and CDR2 YNFKEQ. V gave up 4 bases and J gave up 0 bases, with 17 bases separating them. DNA for the CDR3: TGTGCCAGCAGCCCGGTTCAGGCTACCACTAGCACAGATACGCAGTATTTT. Amino acids: CASSPVQATTSTDTQYF.

The gene calls are TRBV9 and TRBJ1-1, with 7 bases lining up with TRBD1. With V trimmed by 0 bases and J by 4 bases, 9 bases remained unmatched. The CDR3 is 16 residues long. The germline V gene has CDR1 SGDLS and CDR2 YYNGEE. The CDR3 reads CASSVEPDRVGTEAFF. The CDR3, as DNA: TGTGCCAGCAGCGTAGAACCTGACAGGGTAGGCACTGAAGCTTTCTTT.

A word on this clone: The same CDR3 arises from other DNA sequences in this sample as well. This rearrangement joins TRBV5-1 to TRBJ2-5; the D is unclear. Between the trimmed V and J ends, which lost 2 bases and 2 bases, there was a span of 1 base. CDR3 length equals 11 residues. The germline CDR1 and CDR2 sequences are SGHRS and YFSETQ. CDR3 nucleotide sequence: TGCGCCAGCAGCTTACAAGAGACCCAGTACTTC. This codes for CASSLQETQYF.

The chain combines TRBV18 with TRBJ1-2; 9 positions match TRBD1. The CDR3 consists of 14 residues. Per germline, CDR1 KGHSH and CDR2 LQKENI. Trimming at V came to 2 bases and at J to 7 bases, leaving 5 bases not matched to a gene. CDR3 sequence (DNA): TGTGCCAGCTCACCAGGAGGACAGGGGTCTGGCTACACCTTC. Its translation is CASSPGGQGSGYTF.

This sequence joins TRBV27 and TRBJ2-3; D uncertain. This CDR3 contains 14 residues. V lost 4 bases, J lost 7 bases, and 15 bases lay in between. Germline CDR1 MNHEY, CDR2 SMNVEV (reference sequence). The CDR3 loop reads CASSSAALQYTQYF. The CDR3 DNA reads as TGTGCCAGCAGTTCAGCTGCACTGCAGTATACGCAGTATTTT.

The CDR3 nucleotides are TGTGCCAGCAATGCAGTTCCTGGAAACACCATATATTTT. Amino acids: CASNAVPGNTIYF. The rearrangement links TRBV2 to TRBJ1-3; D is ambiguous. The CDR3 is made up of 13 amino acids. The V end lost 7 bases, the J end lost 2 bases, and 9 bases lay between the germline ends. Germline CDR1 and CDR2: SNHLY and FYNNEI.

The chain is built from TRBV6-5 and TRBJ2-7, with D tentatively TRBD2 (7 bases). Trimming removed 4 bases at V and 5 bases at J, with 9 bases between. CDR1 MNHEY and CDR2 SVGAGI come from the germline V gene. CDR3 length: 12 residues. CDR3 region: CASSSGGHEQYF. The CDR3, as DNA: TGTGCCAGCAGTTCGGGGGGCCACGAGCAGTACTTC.

The rearrangement links TRBV11-1 to TRBJ2-1, with 10 nucleotides matching TRBD1. CDR1 SGHAT and CDR2 FQDESV come from the germline V gene (reference sequence). V dropped 6 bases and J dropped 5; count of bases not matched to a gene: 1. The CDR3 is 13 residues long. CDR3 sequence (DNA): TGTGCCAGCAGGACAGGGGGCAACAATGAGCAGTTCTTC. Protein product: CASRTGGNNEQFF.

CDR3 DNA sequence: TGTGCCAGCAGCTTTATTGGGACCCAGTATAATGAGCAGTTCTTC. It encodes CASSFIGTQYNEQFF. This chain uses TRBV11-2 with TRBJ2-1; D is perhaps TRBD1 or TRBD2 (5 bases each). The germline V gene has CDR1 SGHAT and CDR2 FQNNGV. The CDR3 is 15 amino acids. Trimming removed 3 bases at V and 7 bases at J, with 16 bases between.

The chain joins TRBV28 to TRBJ1-1; 11 bases line up with TRBD1. With 6 bases clipped from V and 8 bases from J, the junction kept 8 bases outside the gene matches. This CDR3 has 14 amino acids. CDR1 and CDR2 (germline): MDHEN, SYDVKM. CDR3 in amino acids: CASSLWTGGREAFF. The CDR3 DNA is TGTGCCAGCAGCCTATGGACAGGGGGCCGAGAAGCTTTCTTT. Combining the CDR3 with reference TRBV28 and TRBJ1-1 gives the whole variable domain DVKVTQSSRYLVKRTGEKVFLECVQDMDHENMFWYRQDPGLGLRLIYFSYDVKMKEKGDIPEGYSVSREKKERFSLILESASTNQTSMYLCASSLWTGGREAFFGQGTRLTVV.

The chain combines TRBV27 with TRBJ1-2, with TRBD1 matching 7 bases. Germline-derived CDR1 and CDR2 are MNHEY and SMNVEV (reference sequence). The J segment lost 2 bases and the V segment lost 2 bases, leaving 5 bases of the junction unmatched. The CDR3 has 15 residues. CDR3 nucleotides: TGTGCCAGCAGTTTACTACAGGGGAGGAACTATGGCTACACCTTC. It translates to CASSLLQGRNYGYTF.

The rearrangement links TRBV27 to TRBJ2-2; 12 bases map to TRBD2. CDR3 size: 16 residues. V lost 3 bases, J lost 5 bases, and 4 bases stayed unmatched. The V gene's germline CDR1 is MNHEY and CDR2 SMNVEV (reference sequence). CDR3 bases: TGTGCCAGCAGTTTGACTAGCGGGAGTGTAACCGGGGAGCTGTTTTTT. This encodes CASSLTSGSVTGELFF.

In its sample, this clone was seen once. V and J are TRBV27 and TRBJ2-2; D possibly corresponds to TRBD1 (5 bases). Germline V gives CDR1 MNHEY, CDR2 SMNVEV (reference sequence). The CDR3 extends over 17 amino acids. Trimming cost V 5 bases and J 6 bases, with 22 bases left between them. The CDR3 nucleotides are TGTGCCAGCAGTCCGAGGTTTAAGACAGTTGTGGCCGGGGAGCTGTTTTTT. This translates into CASSPRFKTVVAGELFF.

The chain uses TRBV7-3 and TRBJ2-1; D remains unclear. This CDR3 contains 15 residues. Germline assignment: CDR1 SGHTA and CDR2 FQGTGA. Trimming shortened V by 2 bases and J by 6 bases, and 14 bases separated the two germline ends. CDR3 nucleotides: TGTGCCAGCAGCTTAGTCGTGGCCCCGGGCAATGAGCAGTTCTTC. Its translation: CASSLVVAPGNEQFF.

The chain couples TRBV7-3 to TRBJ2-1, with TRBD1 matching over 9 bases. Germline V gives CDR1 SGHTA, CDR2 FQGTGA. The CDR3 runs to 15 residues. Germline trimming cut 4 bases from V and 5 bases from J; bases unmatched to any gene: 6. CDR3 sequence: CASSSTGGSHNEQFF. CDR3 nucleotides: TGTGCCAGCAGCTCAACAGGGGGCTCGCACAATGAGCAGTTCTTC.

V is TRBV3-1 (or the pseudogene TRBV3-2) and J is TRBJ1-5; D gene uncertain. The CDR3 totals 14 residues. CDR1 and CDR2 from the germline V gene are LGHDT and YNNKEL (reference sequence). With 4 bases removed from V and 5 bases from J, the gap between germline ends came to 12 bases. This chain's CDR3 is CASSPLGRDQPQHF. In nucleotides, the CDR3 is TGTGCCAGCAGCCCCCTAGGAAGGGATCAGCCCCAGCATTTT.